This TCR beta chain was captured by sequencing in a study of blood T cell repertoires in COVID-19. Study background: Donors in the United States, Italy and Spain gave samples during acute or convalescent COVID-19. In each case, the material was cDNA or gDNA derived from T cells, B-cell-depleted T cells, or PBMCs.

Trimming cost V 4 bases and J 7 bases, with 20 bases left between them. Germline loops: CDR1 SGDLS, CDR2 YYNGEE. The CDR3 has 16 residues. As originally analysed: Scientists estimated how many nucleated cells there were by amplifying reference gene primers. The table came from immunoSEQ multiplex PCR; TCRdb's copy has only in-frame clones and leaves some out. The DNA gave D and trimming, while V, J and clone size come from that table. The sample shows about 230,000 clones, around four fifths of them seen only once. J is TRBJ1-4 and V is TRBV9; D call uncertain. The sequenced sample consisted of peripheral blood. This sequence originates from a woman between 65 and 79 years old with active or convalescent COVID-19. CDR3 sequence reads: CASSSHLGRAVEKLFF. As DNA, the CDR3 is TGTGCCAGCAGCTCTCATCTAGGGAGGGCAGTTGAAAAACTGTTTTTT.